This T cell receptor beta chain was recorded in a study of blood T cell repertoires in COVID-19. As for the study in general: COVID-19 samples from acute and convalescent phases originated in the United States, Italy and Spain.

The V gene's germline CDR1 is SGHRS and CDR2 YFSETQ. CDR3 size: 16 residues. Germline trimming cut 3 bases from V and 3 bases from J; bases unmatched to any gene: 5. Original analysis: Amplification of reference gene primers provided the estimated nucleated cell counts. Sequenced by immunoSEQ multiplex PCR; TCRdb stores in-frame clones only, minus some. V, J and clone size are taken as reported in that table, and D and trimming were inferred from the DNA itself. Among under 300,000 clones, about four fifths were seen once, and the ten largest hold roughly 1.9%. The receptor comes from a man aged 25 to 45 who had recovered from COVID-19. Sequenced input: peripheral blood. The V call is TRBV5-1, the J call TRBJ1-6, with 8 bases fitting TRBD1. CDR3 sequence: CASSSGQANYNSPLHF. The DNA for the CDR3 is TGCGCCAGCAGCTCGGGACAGGCGAACTATAATTCACCCCTCCACTTT.